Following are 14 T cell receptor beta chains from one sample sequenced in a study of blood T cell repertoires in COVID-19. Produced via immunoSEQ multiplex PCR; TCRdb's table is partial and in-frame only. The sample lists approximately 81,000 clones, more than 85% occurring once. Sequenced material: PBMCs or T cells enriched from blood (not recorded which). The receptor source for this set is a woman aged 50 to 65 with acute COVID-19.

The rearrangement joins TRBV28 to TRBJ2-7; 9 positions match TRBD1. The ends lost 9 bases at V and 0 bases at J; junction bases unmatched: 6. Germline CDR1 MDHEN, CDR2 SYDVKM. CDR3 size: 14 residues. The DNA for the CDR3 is TGTGCCAGTACCCCGGGACAGGGCTCCTACGAGCAGTACTTC. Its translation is CASTPGQGSYEQYF.

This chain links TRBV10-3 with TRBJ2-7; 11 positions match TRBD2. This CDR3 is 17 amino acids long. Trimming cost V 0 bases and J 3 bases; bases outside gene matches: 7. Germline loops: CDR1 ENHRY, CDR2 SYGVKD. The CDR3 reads CAISESGRLAGGYEQYF. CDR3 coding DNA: TGTGCCATCAGTGAGTCGGGTCGGCTAGCGGGAGGCTACGAGCAGTACTTC.

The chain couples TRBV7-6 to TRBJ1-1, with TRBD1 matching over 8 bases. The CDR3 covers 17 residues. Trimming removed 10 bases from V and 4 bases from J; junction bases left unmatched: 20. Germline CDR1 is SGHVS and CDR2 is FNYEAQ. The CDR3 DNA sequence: TGTGCCACCGCGTCGAGAAATGGTCCAGACAGGGGCACTGAAGCTTTCTTT. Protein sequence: CATASRNGPDRGTEAFF.

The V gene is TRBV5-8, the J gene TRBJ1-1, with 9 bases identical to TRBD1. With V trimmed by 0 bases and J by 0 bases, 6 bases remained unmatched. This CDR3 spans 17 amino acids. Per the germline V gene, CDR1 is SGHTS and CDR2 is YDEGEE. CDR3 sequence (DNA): TGTGCCAGCAGCTTGGCCAAGGGGACAGGGATGAACACTGAAGCTTTCTTT. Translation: CASSLAKGTGMNTEAFF. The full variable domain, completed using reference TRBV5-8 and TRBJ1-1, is EAGVTQSPTHLIKTRGQQATLRCSPISGHTSVYWYQQALGLGLQFLLWYDEGEERNRGNFPPRFSGRQFPNYSSELNVNALELEDSALYLCASSLAKGTGMNTEAFFGQGTRLTVV.

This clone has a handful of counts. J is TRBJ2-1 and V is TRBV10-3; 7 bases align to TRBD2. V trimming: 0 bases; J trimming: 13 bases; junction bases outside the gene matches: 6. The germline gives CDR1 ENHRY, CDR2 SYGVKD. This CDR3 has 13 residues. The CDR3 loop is CAISESGGVGQFF. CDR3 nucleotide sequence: TGTGCCATCAGTGAGTCGGGAGGGGTAGGTCAGTTCTTC.

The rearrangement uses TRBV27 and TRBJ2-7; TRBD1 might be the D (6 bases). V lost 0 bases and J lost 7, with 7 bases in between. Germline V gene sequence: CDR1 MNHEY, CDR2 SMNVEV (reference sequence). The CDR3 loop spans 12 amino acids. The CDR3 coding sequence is TGTGCCAGCAGTTTATCAAGGGGGGAGCAGTACTTC. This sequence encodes CASSLSRGEQYF.

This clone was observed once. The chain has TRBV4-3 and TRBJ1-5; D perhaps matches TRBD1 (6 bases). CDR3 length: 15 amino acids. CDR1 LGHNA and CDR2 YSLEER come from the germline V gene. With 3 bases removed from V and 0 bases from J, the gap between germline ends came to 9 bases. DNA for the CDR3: TGCGCCAGCAGCCAGGACAGATATAGCAATCAGCCCCAGCATTTT. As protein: CASSQDRYSNQPQHF.

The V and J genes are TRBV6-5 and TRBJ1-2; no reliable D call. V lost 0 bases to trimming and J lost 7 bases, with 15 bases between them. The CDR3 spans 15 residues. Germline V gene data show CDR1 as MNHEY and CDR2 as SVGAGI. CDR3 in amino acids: CASSYSNVGSGGYTF. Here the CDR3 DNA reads TGTGCCAGCAGTTACTCGAACGTCGGGAGCGGTGGCTACACCTTC.

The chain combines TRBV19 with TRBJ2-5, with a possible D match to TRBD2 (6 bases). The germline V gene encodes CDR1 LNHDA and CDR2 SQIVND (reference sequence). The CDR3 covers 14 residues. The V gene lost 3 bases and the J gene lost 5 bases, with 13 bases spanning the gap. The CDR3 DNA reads TGTGCCAGTAGTATTAGTCTAGCGTGGGAGACCCAGTACTTC. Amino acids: CASSISLAWETQYF.

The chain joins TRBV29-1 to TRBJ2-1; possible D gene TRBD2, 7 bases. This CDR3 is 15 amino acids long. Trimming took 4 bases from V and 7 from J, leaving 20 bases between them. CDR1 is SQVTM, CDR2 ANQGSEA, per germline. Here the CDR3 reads CSVGVGGGRRNEQFF. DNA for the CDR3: TGCAGCGTTGGAGTAGGGGGAGGGCGAAGGAATGAGCAGTTCTTC.

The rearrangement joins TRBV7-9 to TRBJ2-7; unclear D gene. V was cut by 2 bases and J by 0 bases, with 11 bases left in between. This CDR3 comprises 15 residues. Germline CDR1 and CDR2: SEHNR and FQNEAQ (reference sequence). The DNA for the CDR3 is TGTGCCAGCAGCTTATATGACTTTAGCTCCTACGAGCAGTACTTC. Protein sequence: CASSLYDFSSYEQYF.

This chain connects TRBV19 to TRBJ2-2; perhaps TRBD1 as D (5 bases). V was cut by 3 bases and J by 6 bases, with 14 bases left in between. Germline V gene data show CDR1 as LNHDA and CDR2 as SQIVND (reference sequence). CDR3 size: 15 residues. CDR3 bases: TGTGCCAGTAGTATCGATTTCAGGGTGGCCGGGGAGCTGTTTTTT. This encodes CASSIDFRVAGELFF.

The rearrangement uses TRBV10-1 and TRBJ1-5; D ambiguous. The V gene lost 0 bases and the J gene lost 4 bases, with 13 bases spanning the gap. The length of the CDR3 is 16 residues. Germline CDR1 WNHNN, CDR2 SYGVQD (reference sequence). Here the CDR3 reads CASSESVLSENQPQHF. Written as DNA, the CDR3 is TGCGCCAGCAGTGAGTCGGTACTTTCTGAGAATCAGCCCCAGCATTTT.

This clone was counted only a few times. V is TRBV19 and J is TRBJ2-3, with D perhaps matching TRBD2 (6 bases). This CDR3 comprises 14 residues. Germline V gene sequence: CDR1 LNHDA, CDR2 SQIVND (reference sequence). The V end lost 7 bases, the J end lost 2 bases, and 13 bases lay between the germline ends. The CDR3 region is CASKVAVLTDTQYF. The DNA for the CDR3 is TGTGCCAGTAAGGTAGCGGTTCTCACAGATACGCAGTATTTT.